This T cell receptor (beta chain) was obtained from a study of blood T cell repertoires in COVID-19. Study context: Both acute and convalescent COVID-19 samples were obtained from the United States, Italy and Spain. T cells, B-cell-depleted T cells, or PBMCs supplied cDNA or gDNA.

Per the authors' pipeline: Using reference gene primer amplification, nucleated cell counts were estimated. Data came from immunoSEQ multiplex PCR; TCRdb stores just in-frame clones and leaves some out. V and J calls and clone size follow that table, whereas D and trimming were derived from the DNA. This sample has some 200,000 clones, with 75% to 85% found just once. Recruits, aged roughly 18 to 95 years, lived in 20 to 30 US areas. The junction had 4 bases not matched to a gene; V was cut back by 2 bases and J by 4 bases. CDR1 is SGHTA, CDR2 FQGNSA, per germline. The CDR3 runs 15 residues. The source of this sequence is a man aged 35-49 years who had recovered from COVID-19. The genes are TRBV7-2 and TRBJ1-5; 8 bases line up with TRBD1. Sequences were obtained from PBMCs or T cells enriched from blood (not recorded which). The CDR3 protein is CASSLQGARNQPQHF. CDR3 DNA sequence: TGTGCCAGCAGCTTACAGGGGGCCCGGAATCAGCCCCAGCATTTT. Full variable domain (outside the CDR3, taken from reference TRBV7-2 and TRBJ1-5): GAGVSQSPSNKVTEKGKDVELRCDPISGHTALYWYRQSLGQGLEFLIYFQGNSAPDKSGLPSDRFSAERTGGSVSTLTIQRTQQEDSAVYLCASSLQGARNQPQHFGDGTRLSIL.